The clone carrying this TCR beta chain occurred many times. The antigen is not known. Amplified TCR beta CDR3 regions derived from RNA transcripts. TCR CDR3 regions were first amplified by RT-PCR with HTBI primers. TCRdb re-analysed the multiplex PCR reads in MiXCR, keeping a single row per CDR3 protein. Of about 640,000 distinct CDR3 sequences listed, 20% are singletons. Thyroid ultrasound and orbital computed tomography, with clinical symptoms and serum thyroxine and TRAb, informed diagnoses. The sample originates from a study of T cells in Graves' hyperthyroidism and ophthalmopathy. Looking at the study overall: Peripheral blood was obtained at initial diagnosis, preceding any treatment. Whole-study results and caveats: Most thyroid clonotypes that were expanded above 0.001 also turned up in blood.

The ends were cut back, 0 bases at V and 7 bases at J, with 15 bases in the middle. There are 15 residues in the CDR3. From germline, CDR1 is LGHDT and CDR2 YNNKEL (reference sequence). The receptor's source is a man younger than 40 with Graves' ophthalmopathy. This chain links TRBV3-1 with TRBJ2-5, with TRBD2 as a possible D gene (5 bases). The sample was blood. The chain's CDR3 is CASSQDPGRRGTQYF. CDR3 nucleotide sequence: TGTGCCAGCAGCCAAGATCCAGGCCGTCGGGGGACCCAGTACTTC.